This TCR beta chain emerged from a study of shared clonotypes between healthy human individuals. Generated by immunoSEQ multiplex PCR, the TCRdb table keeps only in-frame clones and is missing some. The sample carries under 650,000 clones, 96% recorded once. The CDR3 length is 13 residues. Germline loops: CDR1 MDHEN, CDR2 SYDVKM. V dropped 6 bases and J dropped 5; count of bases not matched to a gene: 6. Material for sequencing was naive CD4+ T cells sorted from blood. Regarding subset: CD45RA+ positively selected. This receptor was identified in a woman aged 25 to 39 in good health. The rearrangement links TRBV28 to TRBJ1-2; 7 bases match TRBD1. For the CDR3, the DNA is TGTGCCAGCAGGTCGACAGGGTGGTATGGCTACACCTTC. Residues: CASRSTGWYGYTF.